Listed below are T cell receptor beta chains from one sample, sequenced in a study of cytomegalovirus exposure and HLA in healthy donors. Assay: immunoSEQ multiplex PCR; the TCRdb copy retains only in-frame clones and omits some. The table shows 150,000 or so clones, with 64% occurring only once. Source material: PBMCs. The source is a woman aged 25 to 39 in good health and CMV-seropositive. Each CDR3 is given with its conserved first and last residue. D genes are given only for firm matches. Clone size is given for some rows only: seen once, a few or many times, or a class if the clone is expanded.

D: .
size: .
V: TRBV2
J: TRBJ2-5
DNA: TGTGCCAGCAGAGGGAGAGTCGAGACCCAGTACTTC
CDR3: CASRGRVETQYF

D: .
size: few
V: TRBV18
J: TRBJ2-7
DNA: TGTGCCAGCTCACCCATGGTCAACGTCGAGGCGCAGTACTTC
CDR3: CASSPMVNVEAQYF

D: .
size: .
V: TRBV11-3
J: TRBJ2-5
DNA: TGTGCCAGCAGCTTTCTAGTCCAAGAGACCCAGTACTTC
CDR3: CASSFLVQETQYF

D: .
size: .
V: TRBV19
J: TRBJ1-2
DNA: TGTGCCAGTAGTATAACGGCCCGGACAGATGGCTACACCTTC
CDR3: CASSITARTDGYTF

D: .
size: .
V: TRBV6-5
J: TRBJ1-4
DNA: TGTGCCAGCAGTTACATCAGGGGCGCTGAAAAACTGTTTTTT
CDR3: CASSYIRGAEKLFF

D: TRBD1
size: .
V: TRBV2
J: TRBJ1-3
DNA: TGTGCCAGCAGTGTGCTGTCCAGGGGGCAGAGCACCATATATTTT
CDR3: CASSVLSRGQSTIYF

D: TRBD2
size: .
V: TRBV11-2
J: TRBJ2-1
DNA: TGTGCCAGCAGCTTAGATCTAGCGGGGACTTACAATGAGCAGTTCTTC
CDR3: CASSLDLAGTYNEQFF

D: .
size: .
V: TRBV29-1
J: TRBJ1-1
DNA: TGCAGTGAAACAGGGCAGAAGAACACTGAAGCTTTCTTT
CDR3: CSETGQKNTEAFF

D: .
size: .
V: TRBV2
J: TRBJ2-5
DNA: TGTGCCAGCAGTGGCGAGGTACAAGAGACCCAGTACTTC
CDR3: CASSGEVQETQYF

D: TRBD1
size: .
V: TRBV6-5
J: TRBJ2-5
DNA: TGTGCCAGCAGTTACCGGGACAGGTACCAAGAGACCCAGTACTTC
CDR3: CASSYRDRYQETQYF

D: TRBD1
size: .
V: TRBV5-6
J: TRBJ1-5
DNA: TGTGCCACCAAAGCAGGGGGAGGTACGCGAACGTATAGCAATCAGCCCCAGCATTTT
CDR3: CATKAGGGTRTYSNQPQHF

D: .
size: .
V: TRBV10-3
J: TRBJ2-5
DNA: TGTGCCATCAGTAATACAGGGCGGGGGAGGGAGACCCAGTACTTC
CDR3: CAISNTGRGRETQYF

D: .
size: .
V: TRBV19
J: TRBJ1-3
DNA: TGTGCCAGTAGTCCCAGACAGTTCCAGTACTCTGGAAACACCATATATTTT
CDR3: CASSPRQFQYSGNTIYF

D: TRBD2
size: few
V: TRBV9
J: TRBJ2-1
DNA: TGTGCCAGCAGCGGTAGCGGGAGAAGGGGCGTTGAGCAGTTCTTC
CDR3: CASSGSGRRGVEQFF

D: .
size: .
V: TRBV15
J: TRBJ2-7
DNA: TGTGCCACCAGCAAGGTTGGAGTCTACGAGCAGTACTTC
CDR3: CATSKVGVYEQYF

D: .
size: .
V: TRBV19
J: TRBJ2-5
DNA: TGTGCCAGTCGGCTGACGGGACAACGGGTGGAGACCCAGTACTTC
CDR3: CASRLTGQRVETQYF

D: .
size: .
V: TRBV7-7
J: TRBJ2-3
DNA: TGTGCTAGCAGCCTAGGACAGAGCACAGATACGCAGTATTTT
CDR3: CASSLGQSTDTQYF

D: .
size: .
V: TRBV6-1
J: TRBJ1-2
DNA: TGTGCCAGCAGTGAAGACTTTACACACCTCCCGCGGGGTACTAACTATGGCTACACCTTC
CDR3: CASSEDFTHLPRGTNYGYTF

D: .
size: .
V: TRBV7-9
J: TRBJ1-1
DNA: TGTGCCAGCAGCTTACAGGGGAACACTGAAGCTTTCTTT
CDR3: CASSLQGNTEAFF

D: TRBD2
size: .
V: TRBV10-3
J: TRBJ2-1
DNA: TGTGCCATCAGTGACTCCGGGACTAGCGGATTGGATGAGCAGTTCTTC
CDR3: CAISDSGTSGLDEQFF

D: .
size: few
V: TRBV5-1
J: TRBJ1-2
DNA: TGCGCCAGCAGCTCTCTAGTGGACAGCCTCCAGGGTGGAGGCTACACCTTC
CDR3: CASSSLVDSLQGGGYTF

D: TRBD1
size: .
V: TRBV4-1
J: TRBJ1-5
DNA: TGCGCCAGCAGCCAAGACTACTCGGGGACAGGAACTACCCTCAGCAATCAGCCCCAGCATTTT
CDR3: CASSQDYSGTGTTLSNQPQHF

D: .
size: .
V: TRBV9
J: TRBJ1-4
DNA: TGTGCCAGCAGCCCTCGTCGGGGTCCAGGAACTAATGAAAAACTGTTTTTT
CDR3: CASSPRRGPGTNEKLFF

D: TRBD1
size: .
V: TRBV6-1
J: TRBJ2-7
DNA: TGTGCCAGCAGAGCCGGGGGACAGGGAAGGTACGAGCAGTACTTC
CDR3: CASRAGGQGRYEQYF

D: TRBD2
size: .
V: TRBV7-9
J: TRBJ2-1
DNA: TGTGCCGGCAGACTAGCGGGAGAGGTTAATGAGCAGTTCTTC
CDR3: CAGRLAGEVNEQFF

D: TRBD2
size: .
V: TRBV2
J: TRBJ2-1
DNA: TGTGCCAGCAGTGTTAGCGGGGGTGCCCATGAGCAGTTCTTC
CDR3: CASSVSGGAHEQFF

D: TRBD2
size: .
V: TRBV6-6
J: TRBJ2-7
DNA: TGTGCCAGCAGAGGACTAGCGGGAGGGTTGTACGAGCAGTACTTC
CDR3: CASRGLAGGLYEQYF

D: .
size: .
V: TRBV9
J: TRBJ2-6
DNA: TGTGCCAGCAGCGTAGGGACAGATTCCTCTGGGGCCAACGTCCTGACTTTC
CDR3: CASSVGTDSSGANVLTF

D: .
size: .
V: TRBV2
J: TRBJ1-1
DNA: TGTGCCAGCAGTTTAAACAGGGCCACTGAAGCTTTCTTT
CDR3: CASSLNRATEAFF

D: .
size: .
V: TRBV5-1
J: TRBJ1-1
DNA: TGCGCCAGCAGCTTGGGGCAGGGTCGGAGGGACACTGAAGCTTTCTTT
CDR3: CASSLGQGRRDTEAFF

D: .
size: .
V: TRBV5-6
J: TRBJ2-7
DNA: TGTGCCAGCAGCCTGCTACAGGGATCCTACGAGCAGTACTTC
CDR3: CASSLLQGSYEQYF

D: TRBD1
size: few
V: TRBV5-4
J: TRBJ2-7
DNA: TGTGCCAGCAGCTGGGGGACAGGAGGTGCCTACGAGCAGTACTTC
CDR3: CASSWGTGGAYEQYF

D: TRBD1
size: .
V: TRBV25-1
J: TRBJ1-6
DNA: TGTGCCAGCAGCATACAGGGGACCTATAATTCCCCCCTCCACTTT
CDR3: CASSIQGTYNSPLHF

D: .
size: .
V: TRBV5-1
J: TRBJ1-2
DNA: TGCGCCAGCAGAAGGGACACCGAATATGGCTACACCTTC
CDR3: CASRRDTEYGYTF

D: TRBD2
size: few
V: TRBV4-1
J: TRBJ2-7
DNA: TGCGCCAGCAGCCAGCCGCTAGCGGGAGGACCCTACGAGCAGTACTTC
CDR3: CASSQPLAGGPYEQYF

D: TRBD1
size: .
V: TRBV5-4
J: TRBJ2-7
DNA: TGTGCCAGCAGCTCCCGGGACAGGGGCCACGAGCAGTACTTC
CDR3: CASSSRDRGHEQYF

D: TRBD1
size: .
V: TRBV6-5
J: TRBJ1-2
DNA: TGTGCCAGCAGGAAGGGACAGGTTATGGGTGGCTACACCTTC
CDR3: CASRKGQVMGGYTF

D: TRBD1
size: once
V: TRBV15
J: TRBJ1-1
DNA: TGTGCCACCACCGGGACAGGGATTACTGAAGCTTTCTTT
CDR3: CATTGTGITEAFF

D: .
size: .
V: TRBV11-3
J: TRBJ2-3
DNA: TGTGCCAGCAGCTTACAGGGTCGCGAAGATACGCAGTATTTT
CDR3: CASSLQGREDTQYF

D: TRBD2
size: .
V: TRBV5-4
J: TRBJ2-7
DNA: TGTGCCAGCAGCCCCAATCCCGGGACTAGTCTATACGAGCAGTACTTC
CDR3: CASSPNPGTSLYEQYF

D: .
size: .
V: TRBV30
J: TRBJ1-2
DNA: TGTGCCTGGACGGGAACTAACTATGGCTACACCTTC
CDR3: CAWTGTNYGYTF

D: .
size: few
V: TRBV21-1
J: TRBJ1-5
DNA: TGTGCCAGCAGCAAAGAAATAGGGGGAGGCAATCAGCCCCAGCATTTT
CDR3: CASSKEIGGGNQPQHF

D: TRBD1
size: .
V: TRBV7-2
J: TRBJ2-7
DNA: TGTGCCAGCACCCAAACCAGGACAGGGTGGTACGAGCAGTACTTC
CDR3: CASTQTRTGWYEQYF

D: .
size: .
V: TRBV5-1
J: TRBJ1-6
DNA: TGCGCCAGCGCGTATGGGGGCGCGTCGGGATCACCCCTCCACTTT
CDR3: CASAYGGASGSPLHF

D: TRBD1
size: .
V: TRBV5-6
J: TRBJ2-7
DNA: TGTGCCAGCAGCTTGGGGGACAGGGAAGAACAGTACTTC
CDR3: CASSLGDREEQYF

D: TRBD2
size: .
V: TRBV10-3
J: TRBJ2-1
DNA: TGTGCCATCAGTGCTGGAGCGGGAGGGCCCACTGAGCAGTTCTTC
CDR3: CAISAGAGGPTEQFF

D: TRBD2
size: .
V: TRBV11-2
J: TRBJ2-7
DNA: TGTGCCAGCAGCTCTCGGACTAGCGGGTACTCCTACGAGCAGTACTTC
CDR3: CASSSRTSGYSYEQYF

D: TRBD1
size: .
V: TRBV10-1
J: TRBJ1-1
DNA: TGCGCCAGCAGCGGGGACAGGGAGGTGAATGAAGCTTTCTTT
CDR3: CASSGDREVNEAFF

D: .
size: .
V: TRBV6-4
J: TRBJ2-2
DNA: TGTGCCAGCAGTGACTCGGAGAGAGGGGAGCTGTTTTTT
CDR3: CASSDSERGELFF

D: .
size: .
V: TRBV5-6
J: TRBJ2-7
DNA: TGTGCCAGCAGCCCTACCTTTTTCTCCTACGAGCAGTACTTC
CDR3: CASSPTFFSYEQYF

D: .
size: .
V: TRBV30
J: TRBJ2-2
DNA: TGTGCCTGGATCTCGGGGATCGAGAACACCGGGGAGCTGTTTTTT
CDR3: CAWISGIENTGELFF

D: .
size: many
V: TRBV6-1
J: TRBJ1-5
DNA: TGTGCCAGCAGTGAAGACAGAGTACATCAGCCCCAGCATTTT
CDR3: CASSEDRVHQPQHF

D: TRBD2
size: .
V: TRBV5-1
J: TRBJ2-4
DNA: TGCGCCAGCAGCTTGACTAGCGGGGATAAAAACATTCAGTACTTC
CDR3: CASSLTSGDKNIQYF

D: TRBD2
size: few
V: TRBV6-1
J: TRBJ2-7
DNA: TGTGCCAGCAGAGATCTAGCGGGGGGTATCGACGAGCAGTACTTC
CDR3: CASRDLAGGIDEQYF